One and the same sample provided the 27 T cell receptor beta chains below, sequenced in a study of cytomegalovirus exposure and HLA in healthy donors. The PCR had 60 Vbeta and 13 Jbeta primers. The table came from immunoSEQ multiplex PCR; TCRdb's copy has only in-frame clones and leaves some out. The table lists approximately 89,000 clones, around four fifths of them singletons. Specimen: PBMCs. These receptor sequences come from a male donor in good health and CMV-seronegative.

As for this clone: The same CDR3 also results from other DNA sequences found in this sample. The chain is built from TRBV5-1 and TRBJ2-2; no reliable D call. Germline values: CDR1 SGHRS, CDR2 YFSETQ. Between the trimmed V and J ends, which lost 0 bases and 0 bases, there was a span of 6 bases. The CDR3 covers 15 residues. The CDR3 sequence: CASSLGTANTGELFF. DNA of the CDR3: TGCGCCAGCAGCTTGGGAACAGCGAACACCGGGGAGCTGTTTTTT.

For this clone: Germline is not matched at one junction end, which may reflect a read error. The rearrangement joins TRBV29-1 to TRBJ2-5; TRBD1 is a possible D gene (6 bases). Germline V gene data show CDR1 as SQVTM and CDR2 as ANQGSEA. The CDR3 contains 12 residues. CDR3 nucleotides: TGCAGCGTTGGGACAGAGGAAGAAACCCAGTACTTC. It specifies CSVGTEEETQYF.

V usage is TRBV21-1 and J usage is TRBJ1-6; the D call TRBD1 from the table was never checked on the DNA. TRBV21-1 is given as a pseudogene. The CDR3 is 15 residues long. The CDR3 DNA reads TGTGCCAGCAGCAAAGGACAGGGCCCGAATTCACCCCTCCACTTT. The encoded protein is CASSKGQGPNSPLHF.

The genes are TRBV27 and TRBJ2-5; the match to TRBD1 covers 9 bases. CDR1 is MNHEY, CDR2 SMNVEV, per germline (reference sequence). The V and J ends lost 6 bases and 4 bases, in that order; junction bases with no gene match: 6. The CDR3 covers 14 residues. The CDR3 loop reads CASRQPGQGETQYF. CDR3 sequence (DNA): TGTGCCAGCAGACAACCGGGACAGGGAGAGACCCAGTACTTC.

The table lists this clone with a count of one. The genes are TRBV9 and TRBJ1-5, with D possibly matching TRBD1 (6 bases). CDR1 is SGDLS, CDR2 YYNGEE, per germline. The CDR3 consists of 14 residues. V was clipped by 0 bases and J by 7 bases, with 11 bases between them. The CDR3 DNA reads TGTGCCAGCAGCGTAGGGGGGGGCAGACAGCCCCAGCATTTT. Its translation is CASSVGGGRQPQHF. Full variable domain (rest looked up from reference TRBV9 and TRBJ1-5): DSGVTQTPKHLITATGQRVTLRCSPRSGDLSVYWYQQSLDQGLQFLIQYYNGEERAKGNILERFSAQQFPDLHSELNLSSLELGDSALYFCASSVGGGRQPQHFGDGTRLSIL.

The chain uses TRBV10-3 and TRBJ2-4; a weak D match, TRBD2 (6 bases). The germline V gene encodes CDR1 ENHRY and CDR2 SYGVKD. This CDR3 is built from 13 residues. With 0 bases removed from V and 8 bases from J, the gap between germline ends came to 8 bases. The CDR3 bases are TGTGCCATCAGTGAGTCCAGACTAGACATTCAGTACTTC. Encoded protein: CAISESRLDIQYF.

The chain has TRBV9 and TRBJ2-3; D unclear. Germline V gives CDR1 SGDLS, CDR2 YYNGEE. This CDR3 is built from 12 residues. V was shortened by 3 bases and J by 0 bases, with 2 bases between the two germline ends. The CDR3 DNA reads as TGTGCCAGCAGCGCAAGCACAGATACGCAGTATTTT. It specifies CASSASTDTQYF.

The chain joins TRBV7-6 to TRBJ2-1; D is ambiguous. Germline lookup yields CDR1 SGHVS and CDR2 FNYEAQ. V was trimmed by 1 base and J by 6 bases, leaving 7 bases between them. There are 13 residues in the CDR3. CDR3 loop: CASSLGSGNEQFF. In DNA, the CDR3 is TGTGCCAGCAGCTTAGGGTCAGGCAATGAGCAGTTCTTC. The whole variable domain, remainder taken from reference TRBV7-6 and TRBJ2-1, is GAGVSQSPRYKVTKRGQDVALRCDPISGHVSLYWYRQALGQGPEFLTYFNYEAQQDKSGLPNDRFSAERPEGSISTLTIQRTEQRDSAMYRCASSLGSGNEQFFGPGTRLTVL.

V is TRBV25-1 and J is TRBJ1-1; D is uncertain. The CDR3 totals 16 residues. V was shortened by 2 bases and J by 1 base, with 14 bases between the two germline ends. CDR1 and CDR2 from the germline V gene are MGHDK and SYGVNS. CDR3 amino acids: CASSETVRGSNTEAFF. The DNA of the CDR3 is TGTGCCAGCAGTGAAACGGTGCGGGGATCGAACACTGAAGCTTTCTTT.

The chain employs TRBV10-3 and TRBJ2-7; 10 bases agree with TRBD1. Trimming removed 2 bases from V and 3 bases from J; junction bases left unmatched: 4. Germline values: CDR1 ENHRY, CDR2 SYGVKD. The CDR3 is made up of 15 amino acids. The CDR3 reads CAISEATGGDYEQYF. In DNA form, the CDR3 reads TGTGCCATCAGTGAGGCGACAGGGGGCGACTACGAGCAGTACTTC.

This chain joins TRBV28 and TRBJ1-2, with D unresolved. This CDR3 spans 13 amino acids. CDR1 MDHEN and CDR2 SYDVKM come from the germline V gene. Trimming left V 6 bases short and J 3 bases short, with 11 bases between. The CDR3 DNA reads TGTGCCAGCAGCCGTCCCCCAGACTATGGCTACACCTTC. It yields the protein CASSRPPDYGYTF.

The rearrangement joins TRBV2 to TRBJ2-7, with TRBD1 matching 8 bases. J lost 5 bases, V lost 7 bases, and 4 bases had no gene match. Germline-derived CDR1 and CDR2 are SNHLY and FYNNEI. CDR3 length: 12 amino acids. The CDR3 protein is CASTGQGHEQYF. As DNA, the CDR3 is TGTGCCAGCACTGGACAGGGCCACGAGCAGTACTTC.

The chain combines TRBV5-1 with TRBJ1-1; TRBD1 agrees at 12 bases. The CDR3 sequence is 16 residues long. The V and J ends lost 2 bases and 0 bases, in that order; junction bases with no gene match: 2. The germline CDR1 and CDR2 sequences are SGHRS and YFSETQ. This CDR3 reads CASSLGTGGLNTEAFF. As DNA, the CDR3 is TGCGCCAGCAGCTTAGGGACAGGGGGCCTGAACACTGAAGCTTTCTTT.

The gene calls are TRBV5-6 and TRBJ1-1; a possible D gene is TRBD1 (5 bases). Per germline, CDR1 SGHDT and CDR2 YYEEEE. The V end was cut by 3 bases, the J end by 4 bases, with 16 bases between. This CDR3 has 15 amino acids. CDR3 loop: CASSSEGQGGTEAFF. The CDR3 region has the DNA TGTGCCAGCAGCTCCGAAGGGCAGGGAGGCACTGAAGCTTTCTTT.

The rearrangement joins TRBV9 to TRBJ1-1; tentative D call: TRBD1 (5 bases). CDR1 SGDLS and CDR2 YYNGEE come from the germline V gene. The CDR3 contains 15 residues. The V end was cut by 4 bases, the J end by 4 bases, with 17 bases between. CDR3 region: CASSPIGGGSTEAFF. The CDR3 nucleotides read TGTGCCAGCAGCCCCATCGGGGGGGGAAGCACTGAAGCTTTCTTT. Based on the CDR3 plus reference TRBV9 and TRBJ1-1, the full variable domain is DSGVTQTPKHLITATGQRVTLRCSPRSGDLSVYWYQQSLDQGLQFLIQYYNGEERAKGNILERFSAQQFPDLHSELNLSSLELGDSALYFCASSPIGGGSTEAFFGQGTRLTVV.

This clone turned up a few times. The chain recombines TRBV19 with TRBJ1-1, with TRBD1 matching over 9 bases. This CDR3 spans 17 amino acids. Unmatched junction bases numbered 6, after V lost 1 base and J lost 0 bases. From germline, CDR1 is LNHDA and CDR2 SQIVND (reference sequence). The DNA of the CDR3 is TGTGCCAGTAGTATAGCTTTCGGGACAGGGATGAACACTGAAGCTTTCTTT. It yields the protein CASSIAFGTGMNTEAFF.

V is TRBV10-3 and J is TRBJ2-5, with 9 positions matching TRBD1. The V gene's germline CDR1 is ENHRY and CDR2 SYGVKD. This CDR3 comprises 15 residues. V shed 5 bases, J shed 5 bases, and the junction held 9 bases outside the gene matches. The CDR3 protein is CAISPGQGIFETQYF. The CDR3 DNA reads TGTGCCATCAGTCCGGGACAGGGAATTTTTGAGACCCAGTACTTC.

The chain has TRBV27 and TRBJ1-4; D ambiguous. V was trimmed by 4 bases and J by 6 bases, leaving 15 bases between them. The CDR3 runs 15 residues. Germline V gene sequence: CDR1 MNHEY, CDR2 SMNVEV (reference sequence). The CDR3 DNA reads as TGTGCCAGCAGTTCGGACGGAGGAGGCGATGAAAAACTGTTTTTT. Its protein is CASSSDGGGDEKLFF.

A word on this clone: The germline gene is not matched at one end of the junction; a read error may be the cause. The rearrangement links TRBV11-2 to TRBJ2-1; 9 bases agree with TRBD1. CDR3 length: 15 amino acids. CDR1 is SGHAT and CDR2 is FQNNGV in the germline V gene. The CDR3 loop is CTSSPGQGGYNEQFF. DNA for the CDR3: TGTACCAGCAGCCCGGGACAGGGAGGATACAATGAGCAGTTCTTC. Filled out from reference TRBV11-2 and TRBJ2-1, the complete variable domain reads EAGVAQSPRYKIIEKRQSVAFWCNPISGHATLYWYQQILGQGPKLLIQFQNNGVVDDSQLPKDRFSAERLKGVDSTLKIQPAKLEDSAVYLCTSSPGQGGYNEQFFGPGTRLTVL.

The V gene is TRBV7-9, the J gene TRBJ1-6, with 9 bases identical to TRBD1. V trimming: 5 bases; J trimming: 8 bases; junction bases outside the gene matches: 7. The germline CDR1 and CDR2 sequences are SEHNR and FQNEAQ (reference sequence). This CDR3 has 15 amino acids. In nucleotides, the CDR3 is TGTGCCAGCAGCCCAAGGGACAGGGCGCATTCACCCCTCCACTTT. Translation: CASSPRDRAHSPLHF.

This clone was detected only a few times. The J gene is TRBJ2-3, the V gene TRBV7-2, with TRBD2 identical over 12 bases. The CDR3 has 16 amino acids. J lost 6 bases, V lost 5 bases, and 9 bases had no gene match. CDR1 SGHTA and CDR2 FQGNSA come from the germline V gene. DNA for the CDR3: TGTGCCAGCAGCCCCTCGACTAGCGGGAGAGTTGATACGCAGTATTTT. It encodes CASSPSTSGRVDTQYF.

The CDR3 coding sequence is TGTGCCAGCAGCGCACGCAGGGGGCAAGATAATTCACCCCTCCACTTT. It yields the protein CASSARRGQDNSPLHF. The genes are TRBV7-2 and TRBJ1-6, with 8 bases aligning to TRBD1. CDR3 length: 16 residues. CDR1 and CDR2 (germline): SGHTA, FQGNSA. The junction had 8 bases not matched to a gene; V was cut back by 5 bases and J by 5 bases. The whole variable domain, filled in from reference TRBV7-2 and TRBJ1-6, reads GAGVSQSPSNKVTEKGKDVELRCDPISGHTALYWYRQSLGQGLEFLIYFQGNSAPDKSGLPSDRFSAERTGGSVSTLTIQRTQQEDSAVYLCASSARRGQDNSPLHFGNGTRLTVT.

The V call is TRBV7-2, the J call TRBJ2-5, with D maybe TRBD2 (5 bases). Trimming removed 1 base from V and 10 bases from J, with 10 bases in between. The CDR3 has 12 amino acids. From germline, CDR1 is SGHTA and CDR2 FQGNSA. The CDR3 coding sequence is TGTGCCAGCAGCTTAGAATCCGGGGACCAGTACTTC. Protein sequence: CASSLESGDQYF.

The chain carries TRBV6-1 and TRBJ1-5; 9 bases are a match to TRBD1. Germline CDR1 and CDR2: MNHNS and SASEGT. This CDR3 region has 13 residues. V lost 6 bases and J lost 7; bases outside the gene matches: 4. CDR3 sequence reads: CASSGDRDQPQHF. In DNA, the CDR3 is TGTGCCAGCAGCGGGGACAGGGACCAGCCCCAGCATTTT.

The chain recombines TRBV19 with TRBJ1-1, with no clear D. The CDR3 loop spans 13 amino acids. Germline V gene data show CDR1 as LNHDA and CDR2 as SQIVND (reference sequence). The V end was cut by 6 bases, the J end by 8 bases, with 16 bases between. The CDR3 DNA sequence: TGTGCCAGTAGGGTCGGAGGACCCTCAGAAGCTTTCTTT. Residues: CASRVGGPSEAFF.

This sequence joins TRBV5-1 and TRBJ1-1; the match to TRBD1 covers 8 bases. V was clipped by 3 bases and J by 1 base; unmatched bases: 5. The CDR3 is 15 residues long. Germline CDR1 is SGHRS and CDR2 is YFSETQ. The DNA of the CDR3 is TGCGCCAGCAGCTCGACCGGGACAGGGAACACTGAAGCTTTCTTT. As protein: CASSSTGTGNTEAFF.

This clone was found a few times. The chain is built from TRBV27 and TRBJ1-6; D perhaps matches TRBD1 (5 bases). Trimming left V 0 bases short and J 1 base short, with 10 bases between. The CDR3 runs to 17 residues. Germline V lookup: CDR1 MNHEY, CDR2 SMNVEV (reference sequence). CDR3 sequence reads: CASSLSRGKSYNSPLHF. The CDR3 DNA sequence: TGTGCCAGCAGTTTATCTCGGGGGAAGTCCTATAATTCACCCCTCCACTTT.